This T cell receptor beta chain was captured in a study of blood T cell repertoires in COVID-19. Study at large: Material from acute and convalescent COVID-19 was sourced from the United States, Italy and Spain. The analysed material was cDNA or gDNA that came from T cells, B-cell-depleted T cells, or PBMCs.

The germline gives CDR1 LGHDT, CDR2 YNNKEL (reference sequence). The CDR3 has 12 amino acids. V was clipped by 3 bases and J by 6 bases, with 9 bases between them. Everyone who took part was about 18 to 90 years old, and they came from about two dozen US areas. Generated by immunoSEQ multiplex PCR, the TCRdb table keeps only in-frame clones and is missing some. The table has around 250,000 clones, 70% to 90% seen once; the top ten hold about 16%. The receptor comes from a man younger than 30 who had recovered from COVID-19. This chain joins TRBV3-1 (or the pseudogene TRBV3-2) and TRBJ2-7; D unclear. What was sequenced was PBMCs or T cells enriched from blood (not recorded which). CDR3 amino acids: CASSQAPLEQYF. CDR3 DNA: TGTGCCAGCAGCCAGGCTCCCCTCGAGCAGTACTTC.